A single sample is the source of the 12 T cell receptor beta chains below, sequenced in a study of PD-1 blockade in mismatch repair-deficient tumors. Produced via immunoSEQ multiplex PCR; TCRdb's table is partial and in-frame only. The data hold tens of thousands of clones, with around 79% observed a single time. The sequencing here drew on peripheral blood, taken 4 weeks after starting pembrolizumab. The source is an adult with mismatch repair-deficient cancer.

The gene calls are TRBV7-9 and TRBJ2-7; tentatively, D is TRBD1 (6 bases). The CDR3 runs 13 residues. The germline gives CDR1 SEHNR, CDR2 FQNEAQ (reference sequence). Trimming cost V 3 bases and J 3 bases, with 9 bases left between them. The chain's CDR3 is CASSLNRDYEQYF. In DNA, the CDR3 is TGTGCCAGCAGCTTGAACAGGGACTACGAGCAGTACTTC.

This chain uses TRBV7-9 with TRBJ2-3; the match to TRBD1 covers 9 bases. The ends lost 5 bases at V and 3 bases at J; junction bases unmatched: 9. The germline gives CDR1 SEHNR, CDR2 FQNEAQ (reference sequence). There are 16 residues in the CDR3. CDR3 region: CASSPTDRGRTDTQYF. CDR3 nucleotides: TGTGCCAGCAGCCCCACGGACAGGGGTAGAACAGATACGCAGTATTTT.

V is TRBV30 and J is TRBJ2-5, with 9 bases lining up with TRBD2. Germline assignment: CDR1 GTSNPN and CDR2 SVGIG (reference sequence). V shed 5 bases, J shed 2 bases, and the junction held 6 bases outside the gene matches. The CDR3 totals 14 residues. Here the CDR3 reads CAWGSGSGQETQYF. The DNA for the CDR3 is TGTGCCTGGGGTAGCGGGAGTGGGCAAGAGACCCAGTACTTC.

This sequence joins TRBV9 and TRBJ2-2; D not certain. From germline, CDR1 is SGDLS and CDR2 YYNGEE. The CDR3 spans 16 residues. V was cut by 0 bases and J by 3 bases, with 12 bases left in between. CDR3: CASSVGSAEYTGELFF. The DNA of the CDR3 is TGTGCCAGCAGCGTAGGGTCGGCAGAGTACACCGGGGAGCTGTTTTTT.

J is TRBJ2-3 and V is TRBV15; 7 bases are a match to TRBD2. The CDR3 sequence is 14 residues long. Germline V gene lookup returns CDR1 LNHNV and CDR2 YYDKDF (reference sequence). V lost 4 bases and J lost 6; bases outside the gene matches: 7. Here the CDR3 reads CATSNRDYQDTQYF. The CDR3 nucleotides read TGTGCCACCAGCAACCGGGACTACCAGGATACGCAGTATTTT.

The chain links TRBV27 to TRBJ2-7, with D perhaps matching TRBD1 (6 bases). CDR3 length equals 13 residues. V was pared by 2 bases and J by 1 base, with 6 bases between. In germline, CDR1 is MNHEY, CDR2 SMNVEV (reference sequence). For the CDR3, the DNA is TGTGCCAGCAGTTTAGGACAGTCCTACGAGCAGTACTTC. This sequence encodes CASSLGQSYEQYF.

The rearrangement joins TRBV10-3 to TRBJ1-1; TRBD1 matches 9 bases. V dropped 6 bases and J dropped 3; count of bases not matched to a gene: 2. This CDR3 has 13 residues. Germline CDR1 ENHRY, CDR2 SYGVKD. CDR3 amino acids: CAIRTGGHTEAFF. The CDR3 region has the DNA TGTGCCATCAGGACAGGGGGGCACACTGAAGCTTTCTTT.

The chain couples TRBV28 to TRBJ2-1; tentatively, D is TRBD1 (5 bases). Trimming removed 5 bases from V and 8 bases from J, with 10 bases in between. The V gene's germline CDR1 is MDHEN and CDR2 SYDVKM. The CDR3 consists of 12 residues. The CDR3 DNA reads as TGTGCCAGCAGTCGAAGGGGCGATGAGCAGTTCTTC. It specifies CASSRRGDEQFF.

This chain uses TRBV29-1 with TRBJ1-5; 8 nucleotides align to TRBD1. Looked up from germline, CDR1 is SQVTM and CDR2 is ANQGSEA. The CDR3 extends over 18 amino acids. After removal of 4 bases from V and 3 bases from J, the junction contained 17 bases not matched to a gene. CDR3 in DNA: TGCAGCGTTGGTAAACTGGACAGGGCTGAATGTTACAATCAGCCCCAGCATTTT. This translates into CSVGKLDRAECYNQPQHF.

The count of this clone is one. This chain connects TRBV4-3 to TRBJ2-1; 11 bases are shared with TRBD2. The CDR3 totals 16 residues. CDR1 and CDR2 from the germline V gene are LGHNA and YSLEER. V dropped 3 bases and J dropped 0; count of bases not matched to a gene: 1. CDR3 coding DNA: TGCGCCAGCAGCCACGGACTAGCGGGCTCCTACAATGAGCAGTTCTTC. It yields the protein CASSHGLAGSYNEQFF.

The gene calls are TRBV4-3 and TRBJ2-3, with TRBD1 as a possible D gene (7 bases). The CDR3 covers 16 residues. CDR1 and CDR2 from the germline V gene are LGHNA and YSLEER. V was shortened by 0 bases and J by 0 bases, with 10 bases between the two germline ends. The CDR3 is CASSQEPGGSTDTQYF. CDR3 DNA: TGCGCCAGCAGCCAAGAACCAGGGGGGAGCACAGATACGCAGTATTTT.

J is TRBJ2-5 and V is TRBV6-5; TRBD1 might be the D (6 bases). Germline loops: CDR1 MNHEY, CDR2 SVGAGI. The CDR3 extends over 13 amino acids. V was cut by 4 bases and J by 5 bases, with 11 bases left in between. The CDR3 DNA is TGTGCCAGCAGTTCAGGGGTTCTGGAGACCCAGTACTTC. Protein sequence: CASSSGVLETQYF.